A selection of T cell receptor beta chains follows, all from one sample in a study of beta chain features in type 1 diabetes. Sequencing used immunoSEQ multiplex PCR; TCRdb keeps in-frame clones, though not all of them. The repertoire holds 400,000 or so clones, with 10% to 15% as singletons. Input material: naive CD4+ T cells from blood. The receptors were gathered from a woman under 30 with type 1 diabetes. The conserved cysteine and the conserved F or W are not part of the CDR3 here. The size of a clone is reported for some rows only, either as once, few or many, or as a class for expanded clones.

clone_size	v_call	j_call	cdr3_aa
few	TRBV2	TRBJ1-1	ASSIQGRDEAF
NA	TRBV29-1	TRBJ2-7	SVGRDPLYEQY
few	TRBV10-3	TRBJ2-1	AINPSGSDEQF
few	TRBV28	TRBJ1-1	ASSAGQGRAEAF
NA	TRBV11-2	TRBJ1-2	ASSSIRTGIWRGYT
NA	TRBV30	TRBJ2-7	AWGNSYEQY
NA	TRBV4-1	TRBJ2-7	ASSQVGGRASEQY
NA	TRBV2	TRBJ2-7	ASGMDYWEQY
NA	TRBV9	TRBJ1-5	ASSVAGNQPQH
NA	TRBV13	TRBJ1-1	ASSRDRGVNTEAF
NA	TRBV7-9	TRBJ2-3	ASSPGLAGGADTQY
few	TRBV4-1	TRBJ2-4	ASSQGGAGKNIQY
NA	TRBV29-1	TRBJ2-7	SVGGTKQHPYEQY
NA	TRBV4-1	TRBJ2-7	ASSQDRRDRGYEQY
few	TRBV9	TRBJ2-1	ASSARGSEQF
few	TRBV18	TRBJ2-7	ASSLTTRTPYEQY
NA	TRBV14	TRBJ1-1	ASSQGPQAF
few	TRBV6-6	TRBJ2-5	ASSTTGMRETQY
few	TRBV9	TRBJ1-1	ASSVTDASAFEAF
few	TRBV5-4	TRBJ2-6	ASSLVGQSSGANVLT
NA	TRBV7-3	TRBJ2-3	ASSLVGSRADTQY
once	TRBV7-9	TRBJ1-4	ASSFYRGQAQGEKLF
NA	TRBV5-1	TRBJ2-7	ASSLARDTSYEQY
few	TRBV29-1	TRBJ2-3	SVGAGLAGFTDTQY
few	TRBV28	TRBJ2-1	ASRVTSGSYNEQF
NA	TRBV2	TRBJ1-4	ASSERTGGGEKLF
few	TRBV7-2	TRBJ2-7	ASRSTGEQY
few	TRBV7-2	TRBJ2-7	ASSLVGVAYEQY
NA	TRBV30	TRBJ2-1	AWSRGFGQF
NA	TRBV5-1	TRBJ1-2	ASSPRDSRDYGYT
few	TRBV7-2	TRBJ2-5	ASSLAAGRQETQY
few	TRBV28	TRBJ1-2	AASGWSGYT
NA	TRBV14	TRBJ1-1	ASSHEPGWGRWDTEAF
few	TRBV6-6	TRBJ2-1	ASTQGGSYGEQF
NA	TRBV7-2	TRBJ2-1	ASSLRGSGSSYNEQF
NA	TRBV6-5	TRBJ2-5	ASYSGRAGGTQY
few	TRBV7-2	TRBJ1-2	ASSPGPGQGEYGYT
few	TRBV4-1	TRBJ2-1	ASSQTSGTSYNEQF
few	TRBV7-2	TRBJ2-3	ASSFTSYGGDTQY
NA	TRBV6-6	TRBJ1-2	ASSYSEGNVYGYT
NA	TRBV28	TRBJ2-5	ASSSGTYQETQY
few	TRBV20-1	TRBJ1-1	SATGNTEAF
NA	TRBV5-1	TRBJ2-2	ASSLKPGQQLSSTGELF
NA	TRBV18	TRBJ1-2	ASSPPAGLYGYT
NA	TRBV21-1	TRBJ1-1	ASRTTGNTEAF
NA	TRBV2	TRBJ2-3	ASSSQGADTQY
few	TRBV7-9	TRBJ1-2	ASSLSGEVYGYT
few	TRBV25-1	TRBJ1-2	ASRFQGGYT
NA	TRBV6-5	TRBJ2-3	ASSYSKLAGDTQY
NA	TRBV7-8	TRBJ2-1	ASRPGLAGGRSNEQF
NA	TRBV7-2	TRBJ2-2	ASSLARGGPGELF
NA	TRBV19	TRBJ2-6	ASSTDRGGSGANVLT
NA	TRBV30	NA	ACQIAGELWVTQY